This entry lists 11 T cell receptor beta chains sequenced from one sample in a study of post-analysis software for immune sequencing data. These receptors have no known antigen. Presence of unique molecular identifiers characterized the TCR beta cDNA libraries. One entry per CDR3 protein, called by TCRdb with MiXCR from the PCR reads. The sample has about 200,000 distinct CDR3 sequences; 25% to 30% are singletons. Study-level findings and limits: Elevated frequency relative to controls characterized four or five TRBV segments in patients, TRBV5-6, TRBV5-1 and TRBV20-1 among them.

Sequencing was done on a sample of blood. The receptors come from a girl between 2 and 17 years old with multiple sclerosis.

This clonotype was recorded at least ten times. The gene calls are TRBV7-6 and TRBJ2-1; perhaps TRBD2 as D (5 bases). The V gene's germline CDR1 is SGHVS and CDR2 FNYEAQ. CDR3 length: 17 amino acids. The V end lost 1 base, the J end lost 2 bases, and 15 bases lay between the germline ends. CDR3 coding DNA: TGTGCCAGCAGCTTAGTGTTCACGGTAGCGCCCTACAATGAGCAGTTCTTC. It encodes CASSLVFTVAPYNEQFF.

There are many counts of this clonotype. The chain recombines TRBV28 with TRBJ1-2; 11 bases line up with TRBD1. The V gene's germline CDR1 is MDHEN and CDR2 SYDVKM. The CDR3 consists of 16 residues. V dropped 8 bases and J dropped 4; count of bases not matched to a gene: 12. This CDR3 is CASSPGQGARSYGYTF. The CDR3 DNA is TGTGCCAGCTCACCTGGACAGGGGGCGCGTTCCTATGGCTACACCTTC.

To note about this clonotype: One junction end disagrees with the germline gene, perhaps due to a read error. J is TRBJ2-4 and V is TRBV28; D possibly matches TRBD1 or TRBD2 (5 bases each). Germline V gene data show CDR1 as MDHEN and CDR2 as SYDVKM. This CDR3 comprises 15 residues. The CDR3 sequence: CASRPTGTVCYEQYF. The CDR3 bases are TGTGCCAGCAGGCCCACCGGGACGGTATGCTACGAGCAGTATTTC.

This clonotype was observed a few times. V usage is TRBV12-3 or TRBV12-4 and J usage is TRBJ1-3, with D possibly being TRBD1 (5 bases). This CDR3 is 17 amino acids long. Trimming removed 1 base from V and 2 bases from J, with 15 bases in between. The CDR3 DNA sequence: TGTGCCAGCAGTTTAGGGTTGGGGGGTTACCCTGGAAACACCATATATTTT. Translating it yields CASSLGLGGYPGNTIYF.

The chain uses TRBV18 and TRBJ1-1; no reliable D call. Looked up from germline, CDR1 is KGHSH and CDR2 is LQKENI. Trimming pared 0 bases from V and 3 bases from J, leaving 5 bases between. The CDR3 is 13 amino acids. The CDR3 here is CASSPPGDTEAFF. The CDR3 DNA is TGTGCCAGCTCACCACCGGGTGACACTGAAGCTTTCTTT.

With respect to this clonotype: At one end, the junction sequence differs from germline, possibly due to a read error. This chain connects TRBV5-1 to TRBJ1-4, with a tentative D call TRBD1 (6 bases). CDR1 and CDR2 (germline): SGHRS, YFSETQ. This CDR3 region has 15 residues. The DNA of the CDR3 is TGCGCCAGCAGCGGCCAGGGGATGTCGGGTGAAAAACCGTTTTTT. It encodes CASSGQGMSGEKPFF.

This clonotype was seen at least ten times. This rearrangement joins TRBV7-2 to TRBJ2-5, with D perhaps matching TRBD1 (5 bases). The germline V gene has CDR1 SGHTA and CDR2 FQGNSA. V lost 2 bases to trimming and J lost 4 bases, with 8 bases between them. The CDR3 runs to 13 residues. Written as DNA, the CDR3 is TGTGCCAGCAGCTTATGGCAGGGAGAGACCCAGTACTTC. Amino acids: CASSLWQGETQYF.

This clonotype was seen a few times. J is TRBJ2-1 and V is TRBV20-1; D gene unclear. CDR3 length equals 11 residues. The germline V gene encodes CDR1 DFQATT and CDR2 SNEGSKA (reference sequence). V lost 4 bases and J 5 bases, leaving 6 bases between the germline ends. The DNA for the CDR3 is TGCAGTGCTAAGAGAAACAATGAGCAGTTCTTC. Translation: CSAKRNNEQFF.

A note on this clonotype: This may stem from a read error, because a much larger clone lies one nucleotide away. This chain joins TRBV29-1 and TRBJ2-1; 8 positions agree with TRBD1. The DNA matches TRBJ2-7 better at its end, which makes the J call doubtful. The V gene's germline CDR1 is SQVTM and CDR2 ANQGSEA. The CDR3 sequence is 13 residues long. This chain's CDR3 is CSADRGSYNEQYF. The CDR3 DNA reads TGCAGCGCTGACAGGGGCTCCTACAATGAGCAGTACTTC.

This clonotype was detected only a few times. This rearrangement joins TRBV20-1 to TRBJ1-1; possible D gene TRBD1, 5 bases. This CDR3 has 15 amino acids. Germline V CDR1 and CDR2: DFQATT, SNEGSKA (reference sequence). Trimming took 8 bases from V and 0 from J, leaving 19 bases between them. For the CDR3, the DNA is TGCAGTACTGCCACGACGGGACGGATGAACACTGAAGCTTTCTTT. Its translation: CSTATTGRMNTEAFF.

The rearrangement links TRBV5-1 to TRBJ2-4; the D gene is possibly TRBD2 (6 bases). The J call may be in error: the DNA end matches TRBJ2-7 better. The CDR3 is 17 amino acids. Germline lookup yields CDR1 SGHRS and CDR2 YFSETQ. The CDR3 loop is CASSLGRGLASSYEQYF. DNA of the CDR3: TGCGCCAGCAGCCTGGGGAGAGGGCTAGCGTCCTCCTACGAGCAGTACTTC.